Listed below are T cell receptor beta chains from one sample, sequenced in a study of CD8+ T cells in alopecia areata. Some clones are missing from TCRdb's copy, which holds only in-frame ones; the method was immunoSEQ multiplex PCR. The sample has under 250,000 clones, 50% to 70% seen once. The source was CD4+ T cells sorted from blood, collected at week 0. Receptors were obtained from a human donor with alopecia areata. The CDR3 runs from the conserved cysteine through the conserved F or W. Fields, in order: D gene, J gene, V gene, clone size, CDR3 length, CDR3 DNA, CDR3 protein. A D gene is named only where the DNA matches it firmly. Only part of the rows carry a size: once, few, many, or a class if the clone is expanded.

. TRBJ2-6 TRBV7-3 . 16 TGTGCCAGCAGCTTAACCGGGGGGCCTGGGGCCAACGTCCTGACTTTC CASSLTGGPGANVLTF
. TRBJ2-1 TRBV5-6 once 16 TGTGCCAGCAGCCCCGTATTCGGGCAGCATTACAATGAGCAGTTCTTC CASSPVFGQHYNEQFF
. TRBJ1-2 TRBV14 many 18 TGTGCCAGCAGCCAAGTCAGTGTTAGAAGTTCACCTCGTCAGGGCTACACCTTC CASSQVSVRSSPRQGYTF
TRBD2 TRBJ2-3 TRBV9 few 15 TGTGCCAGCAGCTACATAGCGGGGGGGGTCGATACGCAGTATTTT CASSYIAGGVDTQYF
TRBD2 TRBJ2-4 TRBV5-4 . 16 TGTGCCAGCAGGACCTACAGCGGGGGATCTGTAGACATTCAGTACTTC CASRTYSGGSVDIQYF
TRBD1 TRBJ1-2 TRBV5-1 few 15 TGCGCCAGCAGCATAAGGGGGCGCGGAGCCTATGGCTACACCTTC CASSIRGRGAYGYTF
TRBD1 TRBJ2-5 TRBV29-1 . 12 TGCAGCGCGATGACAGGGGAAGAGACCCAGTACTTC CSAMTGEETQYF
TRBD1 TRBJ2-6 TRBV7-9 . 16 TGTGCCAGCATCCCGGGACAGGGCTCTGGGGCCAACGTCCTGACTTTC CASIPGQGSGANVLTF
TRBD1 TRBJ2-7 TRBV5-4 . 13 TGTGCCAGCAGCTTGCCAGGGGGCTACGAGCAGTACTTC CASSLPGGYEQYF
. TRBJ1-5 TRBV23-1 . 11 TGCGCCAGCAGCAAGGGACAGCCCCAGCATTTT CASSKGQPQHF
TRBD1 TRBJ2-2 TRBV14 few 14 TGTGCCAGCACTCGACAGGGGATTGCCGGGGAGCTGTTTTTT CASTRQGIAGELFF
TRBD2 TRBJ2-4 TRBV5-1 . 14 TGCGCCAGCAGCTTGGGGACTAGCGGAAACATTCAGTACTTC CASSLGTSGNIQYF
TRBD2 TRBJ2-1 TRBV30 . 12 TGTGCACTCCAACTAGCGGGAGTCGAGCAGTTCTTC CALQLAGVEQFF
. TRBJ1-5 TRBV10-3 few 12 TGTGCCATCAACTCTCCCAATCAGCCCCAGCATTTT CAINSPNQPQHF
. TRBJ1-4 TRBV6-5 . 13 TGTGCCAGCAGTTACGGGACAATTGGGGAACTGTTTTTT CASSYGTIGELFF
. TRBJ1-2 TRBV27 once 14 TGTGCCAGCAGTTCCATCCTGGACAGCTATGGCTACACCTTC CASSSILDSYGYTF
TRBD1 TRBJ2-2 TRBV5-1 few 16 TGCGCCAGCAGTTTGGCAGGGACAGCGAACACCGGGGAGCTGTTTTTT CASSLAGTANTGELFF
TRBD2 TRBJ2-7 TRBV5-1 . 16 TGCGCCAGCAGCTTGCAAACTAGCGGGAGTAGGTACGAGCAGTACTTC CASSLQTSGSRYEQYF
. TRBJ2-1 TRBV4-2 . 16 TGTGCCAGCAGCCAAGTTAGGGCAGGAGGGACCGATGAGCAGTTCTTC CASSQVRAGGTDEQFF
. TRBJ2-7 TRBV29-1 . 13 TGCAGCGTTCGGGGGACAAGATCCTACGAGCAGTACTTC CSVRGTRSYEQYF
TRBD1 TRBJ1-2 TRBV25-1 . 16 TGTGCCAGCAGTGGCCATCTAGGGACAGGCAGCAATGGCTACACCTTC CASSGHLGTGSNGYTF
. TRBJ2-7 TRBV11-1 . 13 TGTGCCAGCAGCCCACAGGCCGGGACTGAGCAGTACTTC CASSPQAGTEQYF
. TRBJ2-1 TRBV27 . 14 TGTGCCAGCAGTCCCTCGAGCTCCTACAATGAGCAGTTCTTC CASSPSSSYNEQFF
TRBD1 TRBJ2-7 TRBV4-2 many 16 TGTGCCAGCAGCCAAGACTATTCAGGGGGAGCCTACGAGCAGTACTTC CASSQDYSGGAYEQYF
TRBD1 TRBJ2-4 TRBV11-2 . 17 TGTGCCAGCAGCACACGGACAGGGCCACTAGCCAAAAACATTCAGTACTTC CASSTRTGPLAKNIQYF